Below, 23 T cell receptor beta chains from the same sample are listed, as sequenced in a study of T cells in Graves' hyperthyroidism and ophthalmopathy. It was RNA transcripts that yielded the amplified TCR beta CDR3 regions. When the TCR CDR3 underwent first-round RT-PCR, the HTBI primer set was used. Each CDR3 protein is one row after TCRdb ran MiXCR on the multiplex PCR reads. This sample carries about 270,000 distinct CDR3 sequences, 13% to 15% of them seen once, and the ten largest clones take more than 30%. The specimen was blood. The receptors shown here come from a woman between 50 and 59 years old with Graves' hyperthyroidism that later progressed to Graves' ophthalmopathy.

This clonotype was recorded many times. The CDR3 region has the DNA TGTGCCAGCTCACCGCAGGGGGGAAGCAATCAGCCCCAGCATTTT. It translates to CASSPQGGSNQPQHF. The V call is TRBV18, the J call TRBJ1-5, with 7 positions matching TRBD1. Trimming cost V 3 bases and J 1 base; bases outside gene matches: 3. The CDR3 is made up of 15 amino acids. The germline gives CDR1 KGHSH, CDR2 LQKENI.

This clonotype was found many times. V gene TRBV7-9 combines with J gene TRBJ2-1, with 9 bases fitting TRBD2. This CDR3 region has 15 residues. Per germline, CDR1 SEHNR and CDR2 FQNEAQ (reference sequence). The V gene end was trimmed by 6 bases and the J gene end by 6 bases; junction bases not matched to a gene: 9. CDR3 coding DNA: TGTGCCAGCAGTCGTAGCGGGAGTCAGGGCAATGAGCAGTTCTTC. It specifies CASSRSGSQGNEQFF.

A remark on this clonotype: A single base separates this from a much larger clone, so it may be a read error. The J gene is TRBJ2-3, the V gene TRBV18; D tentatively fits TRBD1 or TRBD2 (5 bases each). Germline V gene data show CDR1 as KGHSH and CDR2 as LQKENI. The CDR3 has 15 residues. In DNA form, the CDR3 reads TGTGCCAGCTCACCACCTCAGCGGAACACAGGTACGCAGTATTTT. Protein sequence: CASSPPQRNTGTQYF.

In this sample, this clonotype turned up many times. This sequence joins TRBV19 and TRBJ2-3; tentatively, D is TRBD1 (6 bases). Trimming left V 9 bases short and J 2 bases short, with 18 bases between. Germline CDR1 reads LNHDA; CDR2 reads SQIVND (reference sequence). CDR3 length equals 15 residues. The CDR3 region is CASTGFPRDTDTQYF. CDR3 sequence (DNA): TGTGCCAGCACAGGGTTTCCTCGGGACACAGATACGCAGTATTTT.

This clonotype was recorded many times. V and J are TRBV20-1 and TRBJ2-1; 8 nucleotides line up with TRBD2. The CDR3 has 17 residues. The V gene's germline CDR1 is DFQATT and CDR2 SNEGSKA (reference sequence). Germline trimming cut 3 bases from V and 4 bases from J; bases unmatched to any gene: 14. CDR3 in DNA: TGCAGTGCTAGGTCCTCACACCTAGCGGGCCTGTACAATGAGCAGTTCTTC. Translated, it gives CSARSSHLAGLYNEQFF.

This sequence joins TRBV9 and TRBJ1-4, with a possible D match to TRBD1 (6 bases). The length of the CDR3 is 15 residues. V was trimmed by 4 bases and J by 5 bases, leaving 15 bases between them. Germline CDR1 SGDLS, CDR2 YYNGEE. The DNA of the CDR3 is TGTGCCAGCAGCCGGGAGGACAGACTGAATGAAAAACTGTTTTTT. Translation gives CASSREDRLNEKLFF.

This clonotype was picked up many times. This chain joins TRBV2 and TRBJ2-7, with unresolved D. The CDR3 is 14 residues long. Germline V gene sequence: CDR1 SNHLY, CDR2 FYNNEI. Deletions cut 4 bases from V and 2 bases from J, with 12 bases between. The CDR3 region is CASSGPLPPYEQYF. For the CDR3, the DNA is TGTGCCAGCAGTGGACCCCTACCTCCCTACGAGCAGTACTTC. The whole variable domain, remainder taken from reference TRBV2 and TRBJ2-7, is EPEVTQTPSHQVTQMGQEVILRCVPISNHLYFYWYRQILGQKVEFLVSFYNNEISEKSEIFDDQFSVERPDGSNFTLKIRSTKLEDSAMYFCASSGPLPPYEQYFGPGTRLTVT.

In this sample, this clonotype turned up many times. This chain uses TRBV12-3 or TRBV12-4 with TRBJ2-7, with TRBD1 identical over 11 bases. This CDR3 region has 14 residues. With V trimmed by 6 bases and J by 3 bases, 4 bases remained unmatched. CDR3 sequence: CASSAGTGGYEQYF. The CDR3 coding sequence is TGTGCCAGCAGCGCCGGGACAGGGGGCTACGAGCAGTACTTC.

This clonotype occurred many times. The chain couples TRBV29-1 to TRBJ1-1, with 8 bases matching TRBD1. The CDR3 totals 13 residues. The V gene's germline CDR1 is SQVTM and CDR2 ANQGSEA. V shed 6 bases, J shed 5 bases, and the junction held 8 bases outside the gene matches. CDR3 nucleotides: TGCAGCGTAGCGACAGGGGTGGATACTGAAGCTTTCTTT. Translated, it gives CSVATGVDTEAFF.

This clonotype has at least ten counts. The CDR3 nucleotides read TGTGCCATCAGCACACAGGGGGATTCTGAAGCTTTCTTT. Encoded protein: CAISTQGDSEAFF. The V and J genes are TRBV10-3 and TRBJ1-1; TRBD1 aligns across 8 bases. V was pared by 6 bases and J by 6 bases, with 6 bases of the junction left unmatched. Germline lookup yields CDR1 ENHRY and CDR2 SYGVKD. CDR3 length: 13 residues.

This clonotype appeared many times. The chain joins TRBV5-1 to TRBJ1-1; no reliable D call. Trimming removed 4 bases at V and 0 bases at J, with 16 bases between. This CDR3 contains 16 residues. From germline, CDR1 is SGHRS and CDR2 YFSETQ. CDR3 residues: CASSNRGKIMNTEAFF. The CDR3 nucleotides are TGCGCCAGCAGCAACCGGGGTAAGATTATGAACACTGAAGCTTTCTTT.

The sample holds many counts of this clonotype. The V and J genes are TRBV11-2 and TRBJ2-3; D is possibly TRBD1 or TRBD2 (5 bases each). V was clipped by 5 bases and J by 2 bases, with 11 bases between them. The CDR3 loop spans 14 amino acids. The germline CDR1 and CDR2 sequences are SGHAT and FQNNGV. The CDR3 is CASSPGAFTDTQYF. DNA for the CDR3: TGTGCCAGCAGCCCCGGGGCCTTCACAGATACGCAGTATTTT.

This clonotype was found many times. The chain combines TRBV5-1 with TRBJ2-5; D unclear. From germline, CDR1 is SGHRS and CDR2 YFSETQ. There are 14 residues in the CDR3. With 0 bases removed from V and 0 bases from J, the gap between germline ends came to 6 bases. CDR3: CASSLVPDQETQYF. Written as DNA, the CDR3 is TGCGCCAGCAGCTTGGTGCCAGACCAAGAGACCCAGTACTTC.

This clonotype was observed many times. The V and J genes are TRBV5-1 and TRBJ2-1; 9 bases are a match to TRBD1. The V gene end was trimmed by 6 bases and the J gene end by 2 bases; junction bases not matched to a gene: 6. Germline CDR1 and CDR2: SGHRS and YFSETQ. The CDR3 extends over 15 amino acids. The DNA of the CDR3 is TGCGCCAGCACGTCCGGGACAGGGCCCTACAATGAGCAGTTCTTC. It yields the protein CASTSGTGPYNEQFF.

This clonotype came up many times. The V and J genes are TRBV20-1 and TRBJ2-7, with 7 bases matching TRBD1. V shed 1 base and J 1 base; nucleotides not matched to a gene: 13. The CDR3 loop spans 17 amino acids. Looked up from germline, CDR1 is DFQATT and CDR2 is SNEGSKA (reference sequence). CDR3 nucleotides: TGCAGTGCTAGAGTGTACAGGGGTCCACATATTTCCTACGAGCAGTACTTC. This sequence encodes CSARVYRGPHISYEQYF.

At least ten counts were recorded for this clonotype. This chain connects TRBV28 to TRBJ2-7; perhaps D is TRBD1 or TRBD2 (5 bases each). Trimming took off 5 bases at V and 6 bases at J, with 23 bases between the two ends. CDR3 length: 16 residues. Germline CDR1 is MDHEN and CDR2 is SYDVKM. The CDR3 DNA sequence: TGTGCCAGCAGTCCTACCGGGGCCCAGGGTTTCATCGAGCAGTACTTC. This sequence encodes CASSPTGAQGFIEQYF.

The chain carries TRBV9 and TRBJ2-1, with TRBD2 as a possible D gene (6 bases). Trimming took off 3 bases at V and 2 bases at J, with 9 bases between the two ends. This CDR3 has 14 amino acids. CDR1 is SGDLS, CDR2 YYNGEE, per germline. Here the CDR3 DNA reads TGTGCCAGCAGCGAGGGACTTACCTACAATGAGCAGTTCTTC. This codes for CASSEGLTYNEQFF.

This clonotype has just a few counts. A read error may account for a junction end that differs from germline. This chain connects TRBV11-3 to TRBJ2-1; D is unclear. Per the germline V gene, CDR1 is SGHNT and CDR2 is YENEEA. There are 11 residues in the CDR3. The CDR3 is CTSSSFNEQFF. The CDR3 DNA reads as TGTACCAGCAGCTCCTTCAATGAGCAGTTCTTC.

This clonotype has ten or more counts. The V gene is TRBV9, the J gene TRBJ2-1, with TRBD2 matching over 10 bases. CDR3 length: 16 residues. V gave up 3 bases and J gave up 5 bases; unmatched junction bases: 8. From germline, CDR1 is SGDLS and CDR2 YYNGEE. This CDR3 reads CASSASGTSVDNEQFF. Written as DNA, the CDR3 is TGTGCCAGCAGCGCTTCCGGGACTAGCGTAGACAATGAGCAGTTCTTC.

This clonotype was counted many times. The chain's CDR3 is CASIKQGEPEAFF. The CDR3 bases are TGTGCCAGCATCAAACAGGGGGAGCCTGAAGCTTTCTTT. The chain uses TRBV13 and TRBJ1-1, with TRBD1 matching 8 bases. CDR1 and CDR2 (germline): PRHDT, FYEKMQ (reference sequence). V trimming: 7 bases; J trimming: 6 bases; junction bases outside the gene matches: 7. The CDR3 has 13 residues.

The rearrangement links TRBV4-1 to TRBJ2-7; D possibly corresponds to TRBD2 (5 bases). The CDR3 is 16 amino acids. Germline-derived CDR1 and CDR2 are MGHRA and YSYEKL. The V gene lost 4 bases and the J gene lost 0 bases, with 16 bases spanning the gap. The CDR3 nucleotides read TGCGCCAGCAGCCTCTCCGGGATCTCAAGCTCCTACGAGCAGTACTTC. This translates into CASSLSGISSSYEQYF.

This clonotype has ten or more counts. The CDR3 DNA sequence: TGTGCCAGCAGTTACTCGAAATCCACCGGGGAGCTGTTTTTT. It translates to CASSYSKSTGELFF. The J gene is TRBJ2-2, the V gene TRBV6-5; D not resolved. The CDR3 is 14 amino acids. V gave up 0 bases and J gave up 4 bases, with 6 bases separating them. Germline V gene sequence: CDR1 MNHEY, CDR2 SVGAGI.

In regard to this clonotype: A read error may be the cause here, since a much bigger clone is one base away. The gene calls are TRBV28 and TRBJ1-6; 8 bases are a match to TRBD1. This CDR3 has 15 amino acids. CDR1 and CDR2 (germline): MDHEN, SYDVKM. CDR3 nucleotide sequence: TGTGCCAGCAGTTTAGGGACAGGAGGGAATTCACCCTTCCACTTT. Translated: CASSLGTGGNSPFHF. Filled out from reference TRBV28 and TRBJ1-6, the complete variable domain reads DVKVTQSSRYLVKRTGEKVFLECVQDMDHENMFWYRQDPGLGLRLIYFSYDVKMKEKGDIPEGYSVSREKKERFSLILESASTNQTSMYLCASSLGTGGNSPFHFGNGTRLTVT.